The present T cell receptor beta chain was sequenced within a study of cytomegalovirus exposure and HLA in healthy donors. The wider study: T cells numbering around 190 million yielded 117 million unique TCR beta sequences in an earlier analysis. HLA-typed donors contributed about 85 million unique TCRs, which were held in an early data release. General study findings and limits: Analysis was performed later, and it showed HLA-associated TCR beta chains to be more clonally expanded than equally common others. Later work associated roughly 15,000 TCR beta sequences with HLA alleles at 0.05 false discovery rate.

J was trimmed by 6 bases and V by 0 bases; bases with no gene match: 4. CDR1 and CDR2 from the germline V gene are SGHVS and FNYEAQ. The CDR3 covers 15 residues. This clone was observed a single time. The antigen is undetermined. PCR amplification relied on 60 Vbeta primers (plus 13 Jbeta primers). Only in-frame clones appear in the TCRdb table, and some are missing; sequencing was by immunoSEQ multiplex PCR. In the table there are 65,000 to 70,000 clones, about three quarters of which are singletons. J is TRBJ2-7 and V is TRBV7-6, with 11 bases fitting TRBD2. The origin of this receptor is a woman in her twenties or thirties in good health and CMV-seropositive. The sequencing sample was made of PBMCs. The CDR3 DNA reads as TGTGCCAGCAGCTTAGCTAGCGGGAGGGGTATCGAGCAGTACTTC. Residues: CASSLASGRGIEQYF.